This TCR beta chain was observed in a study of T cell repertoires in cytomegalovirus infection. CDR3 length equals 13 residues. CDR1 and CDR2 from the germline V gene are ENHRY and SYGVKD. V lost 6 bases, J lost 0 bases, and 6 bases lay in between. TCRdb redid the calling of the reads with MiXCR, one entry per CDR3 protein. The table includes 300,000 to 400,000 distinct CDR3 sequences, over 15% detected once. The receptor was isolated from a human donor in good health (CMV status not recorded). Some clones in this sample may be carry-over from other donors' samples. The rearrangement links TRBV10-3 to TRBJ1-5; tentatively, D is TRBD1 (6 bases). Material: PBMCs. The CDR3 DNA sequence: TGTGCCATCAGGGACAGTAGCAATCAGCCCCAGCATTTT. Encoded protein: CAIRDSSNQPQHF.